What follows are 10 T cell receptor beta chains derived from one specimen sequenced in a study of blood T cell repertoires in COVID-19. TCRdb's copy holds only in-frame clones and misses some; the assay was immunoSEQ multiplex PCR. This table holds approximately 220,000 clones, about 83% found once. The material sequenced was PBMCs or T cells enriched from blood (not recorded which). These receptors came from a woman aged 45-60 years who had been exposed to COVID-19.

The V and J genes are TRBV7-2 and TRBJ2-5, with a weak D call TRBD2 (5 bases). Trimming cost V 4 bases and J 3 bases, with 21 bases left between them. The CDR3 is 17 amino acids. Looked up from germline, CDR1 is SGHTA and CDR2 is FQGNSA. CDR3 amino acids: CASSYEGIQFGKETQYF. The CDR3 DNA reads TGTGCCAGCAGCTACGAGGGCATCCAATTCGGAAAAGAGACCCAGTACTTC.

The chain combines TRBV5-4 with TRBJ2-5; TRBD2 agrees at 15 bases. The CDR3 runs to 16 residues. J gave up 1 base and V 3 bases, and 1 base lay outside the gene matches. Germline V gives CDR1 SGHNT, CDR2 YYREEE (reference sequence). The DNA of the CDR3 is TGTGCCAGCAGCTGGGGACTAGCGGGGGGCCAAGAGACCCAGTACTTC. Translation: CASSWGLAGGQETQYF.

The chain combines TRBV7-7 with TRBJ2-5; TRBD2 agrees at 7 bases. The CDR3 contains 13 residues. After removal of 6 bases from V and 9 bases from J, the junction contained 10 bases not matched to a gene. Germline values: CDR1 SSHAT, CDR2 FNYEAQ (reference sequence). The CDR3 reads CASRGSGAGAQYF. CDR3 DNA: TGTGCCAGCAGAGGAAGCGGGGCCGGGGCCCAGTACTTC.

The rearrangement uses TRBV7-8 and TRBJ2-3; D call uncertain. V was clipped by 1 base and J by 11 bases, with 10 bases between them. The CDR3 runs to 12 residues. The V gene's germline CDR1 is SGHVS and CDR2 FQNEAQ. The CDR3 protein is CASSLGALGQYF. CDR3 nucleotide sequence: TGTGCCAGCAGCTTAGGGGCCCTGGGGCAGTATTTT.

CDR3 bases: TGTGCTAGTGGTTCGCAGGGTGGTGAGCAGTTCTTC. Translated, it gives CASGSQGGEQFF. The chain carries TRBV12-5 and TRBJ2-1, with D perhaps TRBD1 (5 bases). CDR1 and CDR2 (germline): LGHNT, FRNRAP. Trimming removed 4 bases from V and 9 bases from J, with 10 bases in between. The CDR3 extends over 12 amino acids.

The V call is TRBV2, the J call TRBJ1-1, with no clear D. The CDR3 is 15 amino acids. The germline V gene encodes CDR1 SNHLY and CDR2 FYNNEI. The V gene lost 3 bases and the J gene lost 1 base, with 12 bases spanning the gap. CDR3 sequence reads: CASSETRNRNTEAFF. DNA for the CDR3: TGTGCCAGCAGTGAGACAAGAAACAGGAACACTGAAGCTTTCTTT.

This clone has just one count. The chain links TRBV3-1 (or the pseudogene TRBV3-2) to TRBJ2-6, with a tentative D call TRBD2 (6 bases). The V end was cut by 3 bases, the J end by 1 base, with 10 bases between. There are 16 residues in the CDR3. Germline CDR1 is LGHDT and CDR2 is YNNKEL (reference sequence). The CDR3 protein is CASSQEGSSGANVLTF. DNA for the CDR3: TGTGCCAGCAGCCAGGAGGGAAGTTCTGGGGCCAACGTCCTGACTTTC.

The genes are TRBV4-1 and TRBJ1-5; 7 bases are shared with TRBD1. Germline CDR1 reads MGHRA; CDR2 reads YSYEKL. This CDR3 is 18 amino acids long. The V segment lost 3 bases and the J segment 3 bases; nucleotides outside the gene matches: 14. The CDR3: CASSQPPGRDSVNQPQHF. The CDR3 DNA follows: TGCGCCAGCAGCCAGCCCCCAGGAAGGGACAGTGTCAATCAGCCCCAGCATTTT.

The chain links TRBV5-4 to TRBJ1-1, with 7 nucleotides matching TRBD1. CDR1 and CDR2 from the germline V gene are SGHNT and YYREEE (reference sequence). Trimming at V came to 0 bases and at J to 10 bases, leaving 9 bases not matched to a gene. CDR3 length equals 14 residues. The CDR3 sequence: CASSLAPDRAGAFF. The CDR3 bases are TGTGCCAGCAGCTTGGCCCCCGACAGGGCCGGAGCTTTCTTT.

The chain couples TRBV5-8 to TRBJ1-2; D may be TRBD1 (5 bases). V lost 4 bases, J lost 1 base, and 14 bases lay in between. CDR1 SGHTS and CDR2 YDEGEE come from the germline V gene. CDR3 length: 15 amino acids. The DNA for the CDR3 is TGTGCCAGCAGCCTGGGGCAGGGCCTTAACTATGGCTACACCTTC. Its translation is CASSLGQGLNYGYTF.